One and the same sample provided the 5 T cell receptor beta chains below, sequenced in a study of technical replicates of blood from a handful of donors. Assay: immunoSEQ multiplex PCR; the TCRdb copy retains only in-frame clones and omits some. The sample contains 65,000 to 90,000 clones, 95% to 99% of which appear only once. The sample comprised T cells isolated from PBMCs. The receptors were sampled from a human donor in good health.

The chain combines TRBV18 with TRBJ1-1, with 10 bases that match TRBD1. Trimming cost V 6 bases and J 6 bases; bases outside gene matches: 4. This CDR3 is 13 amino acids long. The germline V gene has CDR1 KGHSH and CDR2 LQKENI. The CDR3 here is CASSPGTGAEAFF. CDR3 nucleotide sequence: TGTGCCAGCTCGCCCGGGACAGGGGCTGAAGCTTTCTTT.

This clone is a singleton in its sample. V is TRBV5-8 and J is TRBJ1-5; perhaps TRBD1 as D (5 bases). The V and J ends lost 4 bases and 7 bases respectively, with 21 bases between them. Per germline, CDR1 SGHTS and CDR2 YDEGEE. The CDR3 sequence is 16 residues long. CDR3 sequence (DNA): TGTGCCAGCAGCGAACAGGCGCTTTATATAATACAGCCCCAGCATTTT. It codes for CASSEQALYIIQPQHF.

This clone was detected only once. The chain links TRBV9 to TRBJ2-1; a possible D gene is TRBD2 (6 bases). V was cut by 3 bases and J by 8 bases, with 12 bases left in between. Looked up from germline, CDR1 is SGDLS and CDR2 is YYNGEE. The CDR3 covers 13 residues. The CDR3 DNA reads as TGTGCCAGCAGCGATCGACTAGGTCATGAGCAGTTCTTC. It translates to CASSDRLGHEQFF.

This sequence joins TRBV19 and TRBJ2-5; D call uncertain. Trimming pared 1 base from V and 5 bases from J, leaving 8 bases between. CDR3 size: 13 residues. Germline V gene lookup returns CDR1 LNHDA and CDR2 SQIVND (reference sequence). The CDR3 region is CASSIGLAETQYF. CDR3 DNA sequence: TGTGCCAGTAGTATAGGACTGGCGGAGACCCAGTACTTC.

V usage is TRBV30 and J usage is TRBJ2-7; 7 positions match TRBD1. This CDR3 has 13 residues. Germline V lookup: CDR1 GTSNPN, CDR2 SVGIG (reference sequence). Unmatched junction bases numbered 5, after V lost 6 bases and J lost 0 bases. The CDR3 bases are TGTGCCTGCCATCGGGACAGCTCCTACGAGCAGTACTTC. This sequence encodes CACHRDSSYEQYF.